The rows below give T cell receptor beta chains drawn from one sample of a study of lymphopenia after photon versus proton radiotherapy. Repertoires were generated with immunoSEQ multiplex PCR, while TCRdb's copy carries only in-frame clones and drops some. Among over 50,000 clones listed, approximately 83% were seen once. The sample was peripheral blood, taken from a patient treated with photon-based radiotherapy. The source is a man in his forties or fifties with gastric cancer. CDR3s include the opening cysteine and the closing phenylalanine or tryptophan. A D gene is named only where the DNA matches it firmly. Only some rows state a clone size, as once, few, many or a class for expanded clones.

abundance	v_gene	j_gene	d_gene	len	CDR3aa	CDR3nt
NA	TRBV11-2	TRBJ2-2	NA	15	CASSMRQALNGELFF	TGTGCCAGCAGCATGAGACAGGCCTTGAACGGGGAGCTGTTTTTT
NA	TRBV12-5	TRBJ1-3	NA	11	CASGLGNTIYF	TGTGCTAGTGGTTTGGGAAACACCATATATTTT
once	TRBV7-8	TRBJ1-5	NA	16	CASSLAEVVRNQPQHF	TGTGCCAGCAGCTTAGCCGAAGTAGTACGCAATCAGCCCCAGCATTTT
once	TRBV30	TRBJ2-3	NA	13	CAWSPRSSDTQYF	TGTGCCTGGAGTCCACGGAGCTCAGATACGCAGTATTTT
NA	TRBV14	TRBJ2-7	NA	14	CASSQALGPYEQYF	TGTGCCAGCAGCCAAGCACTGGGCCCCTACGAGCAGTACTTC
NA	TRBV6-4	TRBJ2-7	TRBD1	13	CASRSGGGYEQYF	TGTGCCAGCAGGTCAGGGGGCGGCTACGAGCAGTACTTC
NA	TRBV6-4	TRBJ1-5	NA	15	CASTDGEIPNQPQHF	TGTGCCAGCACCGACGGGGAAATCCCGAATCAGCCCCAGCATTTT
NA	TRBV7-6	TRBJ2-7	TRBD1	16	CASSSGTGVSSYEQYF	TGTGCCAGCAGCTCCGGGACAGGGGTCTCCTCCTACGAGCAGTACTTC
NA	TRBV6-6	TRBJ2-7	NA	15	CASSPLPGHSSEQYF	TGTGCCAGCAGTCCCCTGCCGGGACATTCTTCCGAGCAGTACTTC
NA	TRBV5-4	TRBJ1-2	NA	15	CASSLVVGPRHGYTF	TGTGCCAGCAGCTTGGTTGTGGGACCAAGGCATGGCTACACCTTC
NA	TRBV7-9	TRBJ2-5	NA	13	CASSFEGDETQYF	TGTGCCAGCAGCTTCGAGGGGGACGAGACCCAGTACTTC
NA	TRBV19	TRBJ2-7	TRBD1	14	CASSIGTGYYEQYF	TGTGCCAGTAGTATTGGGACAGGGTACTACGAGCAGTACTTC
NA	TRBV30	TRBJ2-7	NA	13	CAWTDSPANEQYF	TGTGCCTGGACGGACAGTCCTGCCAACGAGCAGTACTTC
NA	TRBV2	TRBJ2-7	NA	13	CASFDHTGNEQYF	TGTGCCAGCTTTGACCATACAGGGAACGAGCAGTACTTC
NA	TRBV27	TRBJ2-7	NA	13	CASSLSAEYEQYF	TGTGCCAGCAGTTTATCGGCAGAGTACGAGCAGTACTTC
NA	TRBV19	TRBJ1-3	TRBD1	18	CASSIPRDRGPSGNTIYF	TGTGCCAGTAGTATCCCCCGGGACAGGGGACCCTCTGGAAACACCATATATTTT
few	TRBV6-5	TRBJ1-5	NA	13	CASSRGRQQPQHF	TGTGCCAGCAGTAGAGGAAGGCAGCAGCCCCAGCATTTT
NA	TRBV19	TRBJ2-5	TRBD2	15	CASSLRGLPEETQYF	TGTGCCAGTAGCCTAAGGGGACTACCGGAAGAGACCCAGTACTTC
NA	TRBV5-1	TRBJ2-5	NA	13	CASSPPEDRTQYF	TGCGCCAGCAGCCCCCCGGAGGACCGGACCCAGTACTTC
NA	TRBV28	TRBJ1-5	NA	14	CASSRGGSGQPQHF	TGTGCCAGCAGTCGGGGTGGGTCGGGCCAGCCCCAGCATTTT
NA	TRBV7-3	TRBJ2-1	NA	15	CASSLRAGQWNEQFF	TGTGCCAGCAGCTTAAGGGCCGGACAGTGGAATGAGCAGTTCTTC
NA	TRBV6-5	TRBJ2-5	NA	14	CASSYYNNQETQYF	TGTGCCAGCAGTTACTACAACAACCAAGAGACCCAGTACTTC
once	TRBV7-2	TRBJ2-1	NA	15	CASIPPDTYWGEQFF	TGTGCCAGCATTCCCCCGGACACTTACTGGGGTGAGCAGTTCTTC
NA	TRBV7-6	TRBJ1-5	NA	16	CASSPRGRDSNQPQHF	TGTGCCAGCAGCCCGCGGGGTAGGGATAGCAATCAGCCCCAGCATTTT
NA	TRBV6-5	TRBJ1-5	NA	13	CASSPFPDQPQHF	TGTGCCAGCAGTCCCTTCCCGGATCAGCCCCAGCATTTT
NA	TRBV7-9	TRBJ2-7	TRBD2	14	CASSLSGDLYEQYF	TGTGCCAGCAGCTTAAGCGGGGACCTCTACGAGCAGTACTTC
NA	TRBV30	TRBJ1-2	TRBD1	13	CAWEEDRLGGYTF	TGTGCCTGGGAGGAGGACAGGCTGGGGGGCTACACCTTC
NA	TRBV6-4	TRBJ1-6	NA	13	CASSPYSNSPLHF	TGTGCCAGCAGTCCTTACAGTAATTCACCCCTCCACTTT
NA	TRBV7-2	TRBJ1-1	NA	13	CASSFQPGTEAFF	TGTGCCAGCAGCTTCCAACCGGGGACTGAAGCTTTCTTT
NA	TRBV7-6	TRBJ1-2	NA	13	CASSADKSYGYTF	TGTGCCAGCAGCGCAGACAAAAGCTATGGCTACACCTTC
NA	TRBV5-6	TRBJ1-4	TRBD1	15	CASSSGTGNNEKLFF	TGTGCCAGCAGCTCCGGGACAGGCAATAATGAAAAACTGTTTTTT
NA	TRBV5-6	TRBJ1-5	TRBD1	16	CASSLGGEGAYQPQHF	TGTGCCAGCAGCTTGGGAGGGGAGGGGGCATATCAGCCCCAGCATTTT
once	TRBV5-6	TRBJ1-2	NA	12	CASSLIGGGYTF	TGTGCCAGCAGCCTAATTGGCGGGGGCTACACCTTC
NA	TRBV7-6	TRBJ2-3	NA	12	CASSLWLDTQYF	TGTGCCAGCAGCCTCTGGCTAGATACGCAGTATTTT
NA	TRBV6-4	TRBJ2-3	NA	17	CASSDSTQQGGADTQYF	TGTGCCAGCAGTGACTCGACCCAACAGGGGGGGGCAGATACGCAGTATTTT
NA	TRBV7-9	TRBJ1-1	TRBD1	14	CASSPTGANTEAFF	TGTGCCAGCAGCCCAACAGGGGCGAACACTGAAGCTTTCTTT
NA	TRBV4-2	TRBJ2-6	NA	15	CASSQDSSGANVLTF	TGTGCCAGCAGCCAAGACAGCTCTGGGGCCAACGTCCTGACTTTC
few	TRBV7-2	TRBJ1-1	TRBD1	15	CASSVRQGPNTEAFF	TGTGCCAGCAGCGTTAGACAGGGGCCGAACACTGAAGCTTTCTTT
few	TRBV6-5	TRBJ1-2	NA	14	CASKTGGNGYGYTF	TGTGCCAGCAAAACGGGGGGGAATGGATACGGCTACACCTTC
once	TRBV2	TRBJ1-1	TRBD1	15	CASSDLTGVYTEAFF	TGTGCCAGCAGTGACCTGACAGGGGTGTACACTGAAGCTTTCTTT
NA	TRBV9	TRBJ2-1	TRBD2	15	CASSAEGTRDNEQFF	TGTGCCAGCAGCGCAGAAGGGACTAGGGACAATGAGCAGTTCTTC
NA	TRBV9	TRBJ2-5	NA	14	CASSVGGGAETQYF	TGTGCCAGCAGCGTAGGAGGGGGAGCGGAGACCCAGTACTTC
NA	TRBV7-9	TRBJ1-5	NA	12	CASSLDNQPQHF	TGTGCCAGCAGCTTAGACAATCAGCCCCAGCATTTT
NA	TRBV4-3	TRBJ2-7	TRBD2	13	CASSHERGGEQYF	TGCGCCAGCAGCCACGAACGGGGGGGGGAGCAGTACTTC